This T cell receptor (beta chain) was sequenced in a study of T cells after yellow fever vaccination. Across the whole study: Some fractions had low cell numbers, and these were prepared with SMART-Seq v4 Ultra Low Input.

Conversion of TCR transcripts into cDNA relied on 5'RACE template switching, which added a universal primer site and UMIs. Each CDR3 protein is one row after TCRdb ran MiXCR on the 5' RACE reads. The table records approximately 330,000 distinct CDR3 sequences, around 13% of them present only once. As for this clonotype: Antigen: not known.

This CDR3 is 14 amino acids long. Trimming cost V 4 bases and J 3 bases; bases outside gene matches: 5. General observations from the study: The secondary T-cell response peaked on day 5, not day 15, but was weaker. Clonotypes found in both CD4 and CD8 compartments made up a small share.

This clonotype was sampled from a man aged 18 to 35 who received the YFV17D yellow fever vaccine. The V and J genes are TRBV12-3 or TRBV12-4 and TRBJ1-2, with 7 bases fitting TRBD1. Sequences were derived from CD4+ T cells sorted from PBMCs, sampled 15 days after the yellow fever booster vaccination. The CDR3, as DNA: TGTGCCAGCAGTTACAGGGGAGAGGACTATGGCTACACCTTC. This codes for CASSYRGEDYGYTF.